The clone carrying this T cell receptor beta chain was picked up a small number of times. V shed 8 bases and J 5 bases; nucleotides not matched to a gene: 18. Germline CDR1 is SNHLY and CDR2 is FYNNEI. This CDR3 comprises 17 residues. The sample comes from a study of blood T cell repertoires in COVID-19. TCRdb's copy holds only in-frame clones and misses some; the assay was immunoSEQ multiplex PCR. The table lists some 250,000 clones, more than 75% of them singletons, with 2.5% to 3.5% in the top ten. The material sequenced was peripheral blood. V is TRBV2 and J is TRBJ2-5, with 9 nucleotides matching TRBD2. This TCR was recovered from a woman younger than 45 who had recovered from COVID-19. CDR3: CASWGPVRTSATETQYF. The DNA of the CDR3 is TGTGCCAGCTGGGGGCCGGTCCGGACTAGCGCGACCGAGACCCAGTACTTC.